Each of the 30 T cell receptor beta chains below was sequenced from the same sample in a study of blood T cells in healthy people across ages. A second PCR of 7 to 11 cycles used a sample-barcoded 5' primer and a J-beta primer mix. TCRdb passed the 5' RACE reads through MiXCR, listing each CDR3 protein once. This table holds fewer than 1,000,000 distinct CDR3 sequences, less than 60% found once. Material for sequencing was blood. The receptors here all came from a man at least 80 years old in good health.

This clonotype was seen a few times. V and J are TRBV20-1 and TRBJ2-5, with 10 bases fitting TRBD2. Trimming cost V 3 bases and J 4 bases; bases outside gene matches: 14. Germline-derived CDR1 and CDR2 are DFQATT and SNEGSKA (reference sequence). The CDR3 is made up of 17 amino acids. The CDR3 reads CSASVSSGSMGGETQYF. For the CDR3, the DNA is TGCAGTGCTAGCGTATCTAGCGGGAGTATGGGTGGAGAGACCCAGTACTTC.

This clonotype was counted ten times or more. CDR3 coding DNA: TGTGCCAGCAGGCCAGGCAGGGGGGGTGAAAAACTGTTTTTT. It codes for CASRPGRGGEKLFF. The rearrangement links TRBV7-2 to TRBJ1-4, with 7 bases lining up with TRBD1. This CDR3 spans 14 amino acids. Trimming at V came to 6 bases and at J to 7 bases, leaving 8 bases not matched to a gene. CDR1 is SGHTA and CDR2 is FQGNSA in the germline V gene.

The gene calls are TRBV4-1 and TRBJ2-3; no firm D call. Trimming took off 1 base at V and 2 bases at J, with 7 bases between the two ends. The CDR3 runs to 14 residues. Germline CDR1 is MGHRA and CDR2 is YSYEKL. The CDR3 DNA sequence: TGCGCCAGCAGCCAAGGTTCAAACACAGATACGCAGTATTTT. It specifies CASSQGSNTDTQYF.

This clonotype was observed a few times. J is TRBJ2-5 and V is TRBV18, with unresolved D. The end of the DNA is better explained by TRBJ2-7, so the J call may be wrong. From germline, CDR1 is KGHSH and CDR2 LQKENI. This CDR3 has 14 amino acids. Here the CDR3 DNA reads TGTGCCAGCTCACCACCGCCTAGTTCGAGCGAGCAGTACTTC. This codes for CASSPPPSSSEQYF.

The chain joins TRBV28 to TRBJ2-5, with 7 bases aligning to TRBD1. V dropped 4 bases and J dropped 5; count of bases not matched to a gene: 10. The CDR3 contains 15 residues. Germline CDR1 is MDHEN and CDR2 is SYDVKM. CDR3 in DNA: TGTGCCAGCAGTTCCTCTCGTCCCAGGGGGGAGACCCAGTACTTC. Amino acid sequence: CASSSSRPRGETQYF.

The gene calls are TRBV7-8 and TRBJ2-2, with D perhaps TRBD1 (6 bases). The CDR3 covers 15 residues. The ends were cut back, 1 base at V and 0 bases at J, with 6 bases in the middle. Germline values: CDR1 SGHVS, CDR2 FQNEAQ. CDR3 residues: CASSLEGANTGELFF. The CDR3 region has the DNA TGTGCCAGCAGCTTAGAGGGGGCGAACACCGGGGAGCTGTTTTTT. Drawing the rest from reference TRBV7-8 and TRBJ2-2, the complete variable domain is GAGVSQSPRYKVAKRGQDVALRCDPISGHVSLFWYQQALGQGPEFLTYFQNEAQLDKSGLPSDRFFAERPEGSVSTLKIQRTQQEDSAVYLCASSLEGANTGELFFGEGSRLTVL.

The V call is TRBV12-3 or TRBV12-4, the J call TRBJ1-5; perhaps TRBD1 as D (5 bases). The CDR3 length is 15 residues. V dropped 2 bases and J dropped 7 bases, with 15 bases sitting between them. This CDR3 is CASSLNGAGSQPQHF. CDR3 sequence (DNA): TGTGCCAGCAGTTTAAATGGGGCAGGGAGCCAGCCCCAGCATTTT.

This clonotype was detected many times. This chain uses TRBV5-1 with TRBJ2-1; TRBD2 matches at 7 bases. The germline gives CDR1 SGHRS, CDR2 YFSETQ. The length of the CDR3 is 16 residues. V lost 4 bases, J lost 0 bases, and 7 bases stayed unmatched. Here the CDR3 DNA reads TGCGCCAGCAGCCCGGTGGGGGACTACTCCTACAATGAGCAGTTCTTC. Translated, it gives CASSPVGDYSYNEQFF.

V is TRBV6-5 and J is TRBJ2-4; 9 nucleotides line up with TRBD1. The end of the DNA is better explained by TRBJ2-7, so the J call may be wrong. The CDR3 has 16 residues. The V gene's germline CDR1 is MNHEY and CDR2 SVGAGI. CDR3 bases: TGTGCCAGCAGTCTCAAACACGACAGGGGGTTGGACGAGCAGTACTTC. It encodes CASSLKHDRGLDEQYF.

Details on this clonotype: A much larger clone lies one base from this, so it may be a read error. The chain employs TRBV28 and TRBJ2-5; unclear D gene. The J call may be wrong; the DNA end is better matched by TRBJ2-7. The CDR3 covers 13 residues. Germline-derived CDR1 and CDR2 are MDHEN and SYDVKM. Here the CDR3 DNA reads TGTGCCAGCAGTTTTTCCGTCTCCCACGAGCAGTACTTC. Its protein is CASSFSVSHEQYF.

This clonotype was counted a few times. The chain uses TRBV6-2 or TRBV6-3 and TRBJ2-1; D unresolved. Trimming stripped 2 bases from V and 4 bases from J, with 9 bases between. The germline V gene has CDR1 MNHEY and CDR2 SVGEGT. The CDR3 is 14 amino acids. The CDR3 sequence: CASSYAPTYNEQFF. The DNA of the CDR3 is TGTGCCAGCAGTTACGCGCCAACGTACAATGAGCAGTTCTTC.

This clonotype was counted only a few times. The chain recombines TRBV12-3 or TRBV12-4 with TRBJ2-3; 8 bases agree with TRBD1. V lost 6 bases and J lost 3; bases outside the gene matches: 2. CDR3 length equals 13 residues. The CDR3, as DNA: TGTGCCAGCAGGACAGGGGTGACAGATACGCAGTATTTT. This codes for CASRTGVTDTQYF.

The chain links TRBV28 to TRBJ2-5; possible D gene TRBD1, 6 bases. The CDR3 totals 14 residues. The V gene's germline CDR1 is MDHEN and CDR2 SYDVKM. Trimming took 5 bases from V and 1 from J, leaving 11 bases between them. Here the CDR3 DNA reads TGTGCCAGCAGTGACAGGACAATCCAAGAGACCCAGTACTTC. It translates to CASSDRTIQETQYF.

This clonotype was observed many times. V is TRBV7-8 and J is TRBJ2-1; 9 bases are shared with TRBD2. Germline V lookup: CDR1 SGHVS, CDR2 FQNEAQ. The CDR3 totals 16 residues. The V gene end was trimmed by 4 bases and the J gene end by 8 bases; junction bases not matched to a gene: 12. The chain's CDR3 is CASSSSGGRAVHEQFF. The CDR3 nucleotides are TGTGCCAGCAGCTCCTCGGGCGGGAGGGCCGTACATGAGCAGTTCTTC. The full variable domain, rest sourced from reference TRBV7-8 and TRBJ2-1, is GAGVSQSPRYKVAKRGQDVALRCDPISGHVSLFWYQQALGQGPEFLTYFQNEAQLDKSGLPSDRFFAERPEGSVSTLKIQRTQQEDSAVYLCASSSSGGRAVHEQFFGPGTRLTVL.

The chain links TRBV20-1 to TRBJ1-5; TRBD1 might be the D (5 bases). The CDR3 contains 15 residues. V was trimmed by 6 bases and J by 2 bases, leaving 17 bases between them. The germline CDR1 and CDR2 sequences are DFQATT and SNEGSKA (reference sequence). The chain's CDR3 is CSATRQSNGNQPQHF. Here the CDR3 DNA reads TGCAGTGCGACGAGACAGTCTAATGGCAATCAGCCCCAGCATTTT.

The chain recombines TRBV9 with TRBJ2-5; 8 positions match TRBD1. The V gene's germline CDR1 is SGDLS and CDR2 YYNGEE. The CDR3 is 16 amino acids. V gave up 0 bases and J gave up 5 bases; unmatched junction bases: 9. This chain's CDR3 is CASSVAGGQGIETQYF. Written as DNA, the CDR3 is TGTGCCAGCAGCGTAGCCGGAGGACAGGGCATCGAGACCCAGTACTTC.

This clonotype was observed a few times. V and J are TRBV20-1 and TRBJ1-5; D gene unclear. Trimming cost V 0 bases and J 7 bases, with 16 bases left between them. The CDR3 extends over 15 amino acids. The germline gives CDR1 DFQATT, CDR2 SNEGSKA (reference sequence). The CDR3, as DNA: TGCAGTGCTAGAGATCCGTCAGAGGGTCGACAGCCCCAGCATTTT. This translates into CSARDPSEGRQPQHF.

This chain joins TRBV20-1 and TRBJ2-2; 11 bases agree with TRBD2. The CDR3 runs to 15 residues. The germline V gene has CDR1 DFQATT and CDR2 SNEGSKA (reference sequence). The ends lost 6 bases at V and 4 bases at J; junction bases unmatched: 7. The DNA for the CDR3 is TGCAGTGCCGGCGTCGGGACTAGCGGCACCGGGGAGCTGTTTTTT. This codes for CSAGVGTSGTGELFF.

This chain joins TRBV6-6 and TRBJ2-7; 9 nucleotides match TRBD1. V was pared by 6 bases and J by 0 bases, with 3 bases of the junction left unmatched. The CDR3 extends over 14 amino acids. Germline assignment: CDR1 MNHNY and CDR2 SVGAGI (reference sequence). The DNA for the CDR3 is TGTGCCAGCAGGACAGGGGGACTCTCCTACGAGCAGTACTTC. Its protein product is CASRTGGLSYEQYF.

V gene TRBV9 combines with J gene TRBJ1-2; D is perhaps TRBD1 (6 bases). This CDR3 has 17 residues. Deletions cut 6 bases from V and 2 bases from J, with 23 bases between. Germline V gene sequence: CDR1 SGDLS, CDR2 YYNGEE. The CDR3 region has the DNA TGTGCCAGCACCAAAACTCCCCAGACAGGACCCAACTATGGCTACACCTTC. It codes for CASTKTPQTGPNYGYTF.

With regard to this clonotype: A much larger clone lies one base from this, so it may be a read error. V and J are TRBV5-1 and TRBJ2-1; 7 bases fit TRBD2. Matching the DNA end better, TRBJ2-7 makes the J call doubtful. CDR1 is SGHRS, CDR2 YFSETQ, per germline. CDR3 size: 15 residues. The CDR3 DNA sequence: TGCGCCAGCAGGGCGGCGGGAGATTCATACAATGAGCAGTACTTC. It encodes CASRAAGDSYNEQYF.

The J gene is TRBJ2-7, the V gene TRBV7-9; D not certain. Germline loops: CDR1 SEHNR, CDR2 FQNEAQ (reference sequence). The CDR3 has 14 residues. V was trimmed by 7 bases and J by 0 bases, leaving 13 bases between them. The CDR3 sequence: CASTASRSSYEQYF. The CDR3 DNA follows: TGTGCCAGCACCGCGAGCCGGAGCTCCTACGAGCAGTACTTC.

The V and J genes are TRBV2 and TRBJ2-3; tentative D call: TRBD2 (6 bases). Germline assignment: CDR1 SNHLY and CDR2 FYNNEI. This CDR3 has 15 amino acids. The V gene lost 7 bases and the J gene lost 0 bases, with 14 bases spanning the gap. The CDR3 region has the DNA TGTGCCAGCAACGGTTTGAGCGGGAGCACAGATACGCAGTATTTT. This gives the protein CASNGLSGSTDTQYF. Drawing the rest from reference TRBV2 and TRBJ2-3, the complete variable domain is EPEVTQTPSHQVTQMGQEVILRCVPISNHLYFYWYRQILGQKVEFLVSFYNNEISEKSEIFDDQFSVERPDGSNFTLKIRSTKLEDSAMYFCASNGLSGSTDTQYFGPGTRLTVL.

The CDR3 nucleotides are TGTGCCAGCAACTCGGGGTACACGACAAACAATGAGCAGTACTTC. Translating it yields CASNSGYTTNNEQYF. This sequence joins TRBV11-2 and TRBJ2-1; TRBD2 is a possible D gene (5 bases). The J call may be faulty, since TRBJ2-7 better matches the DNA end. The germline V gene has CDR1 SGHAT and CDR2 FQNNGV. CDR3 length equals 15 residues.

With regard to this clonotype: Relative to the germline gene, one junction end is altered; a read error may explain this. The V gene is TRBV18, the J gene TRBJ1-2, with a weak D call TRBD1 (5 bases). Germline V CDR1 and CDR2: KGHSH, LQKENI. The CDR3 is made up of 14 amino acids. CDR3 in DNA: TGTGCCAGCTCACCAGAGGACACGAACTATGACTACACCTTC. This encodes CASSPEDTNYDYTF.

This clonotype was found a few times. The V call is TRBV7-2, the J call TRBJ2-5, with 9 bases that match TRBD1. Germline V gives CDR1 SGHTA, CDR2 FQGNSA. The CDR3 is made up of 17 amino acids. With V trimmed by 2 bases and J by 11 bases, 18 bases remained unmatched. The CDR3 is CASSLTTGTGWGNEQYF. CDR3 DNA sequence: TGTGCCAGCAGCTTAACCACCGGGACAGGGTGGGGTAATGAGCAGTACTTC.

The chain's CDR3 is CSATGLSNQPQHF. CDR3 DNA sequence: TGCAGTGCTACAGGGCTGAGCAATCAGCCCCAGCATTTT. The rearrangement joins TRBV20-1 to TRBJ1-5; possible D gene TRBD1, 5 bases. The CDR3 is 13 residues long. Germline V gives CDR1 DFQATT, CDR2 SNEGSKA (reference sequence). V lost 4 bases and J 1 base, leaving 8 bases between the germline ends.

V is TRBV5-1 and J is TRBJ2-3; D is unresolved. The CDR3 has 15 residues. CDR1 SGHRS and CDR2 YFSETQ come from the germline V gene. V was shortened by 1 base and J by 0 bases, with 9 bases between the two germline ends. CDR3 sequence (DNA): TGCGCCAGCAGCTTGTATTCTCCGAGCACAGATACGCAGTATTTT. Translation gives CASSLYSPSTDTQYF. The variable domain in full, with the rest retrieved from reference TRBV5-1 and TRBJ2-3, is KAGVTQTPRYLIKTRGQQVTLSCSPISGHRSVSWYQQTPGQGLQFLFEYFSETQRNKGNFPGRFSGRQFSNSRSEMNVSTLELGDSALYLCASSLYSPSTDTQYFGPGTRLTVL.

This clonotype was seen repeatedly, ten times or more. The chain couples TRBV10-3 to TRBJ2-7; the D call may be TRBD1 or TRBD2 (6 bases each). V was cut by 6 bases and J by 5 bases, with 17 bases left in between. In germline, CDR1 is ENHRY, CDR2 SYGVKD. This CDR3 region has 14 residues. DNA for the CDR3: TGTGCCATCAGCGGGGGCAGGGAAACCCACGAGCAGTACTTC. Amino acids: CAISGGRETHEQYF.

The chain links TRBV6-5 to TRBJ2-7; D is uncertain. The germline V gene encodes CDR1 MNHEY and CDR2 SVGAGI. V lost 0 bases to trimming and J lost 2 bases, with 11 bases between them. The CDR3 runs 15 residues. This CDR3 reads CASSYSTHQAYEQYF. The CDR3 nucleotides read TGTGCCAGCAGTTACTCGACCCACCAGGCCTACGAGCAGTACTTC.